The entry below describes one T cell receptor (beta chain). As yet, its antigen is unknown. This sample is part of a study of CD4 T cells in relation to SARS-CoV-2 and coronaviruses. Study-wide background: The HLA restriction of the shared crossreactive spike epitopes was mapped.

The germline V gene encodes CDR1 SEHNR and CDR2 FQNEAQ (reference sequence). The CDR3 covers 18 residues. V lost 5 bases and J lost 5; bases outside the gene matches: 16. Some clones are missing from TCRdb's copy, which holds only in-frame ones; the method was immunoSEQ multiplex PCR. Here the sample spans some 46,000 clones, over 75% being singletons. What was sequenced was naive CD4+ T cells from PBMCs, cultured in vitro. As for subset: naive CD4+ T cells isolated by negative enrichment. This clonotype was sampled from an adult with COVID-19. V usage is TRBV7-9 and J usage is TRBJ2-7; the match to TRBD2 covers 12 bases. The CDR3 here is CASSPQYPLAGGSDEQYF. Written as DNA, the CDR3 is TGTGCCAGCAGCCCCCAGTATCCACTAGCGGGAGGAAGTGACGAGCAGTACTTC.